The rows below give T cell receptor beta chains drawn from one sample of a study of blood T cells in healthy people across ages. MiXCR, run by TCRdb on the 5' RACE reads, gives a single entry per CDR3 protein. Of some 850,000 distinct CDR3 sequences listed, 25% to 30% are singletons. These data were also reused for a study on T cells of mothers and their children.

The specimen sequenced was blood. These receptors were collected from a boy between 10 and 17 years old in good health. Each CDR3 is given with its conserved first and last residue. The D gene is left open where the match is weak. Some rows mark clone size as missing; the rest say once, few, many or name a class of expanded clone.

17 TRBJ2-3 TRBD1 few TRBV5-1 CASSLEASAGGGDTQYF TGCGCCAGCAGCTTGGAGGCTAGTGCAGGGGGCGGGGATACGCAGTATTTT
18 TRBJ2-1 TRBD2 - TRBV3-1 CASSHGTSGGDPYNEQFF TGTGCCAGCAGCCACGGGACTAGCGGGGGAGACCCCTACAATGAGCAGTTCTTC
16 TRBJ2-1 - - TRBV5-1 CASSPRGAGAYNAQFF TGCGCCAGCAGCCCAAGGGGGGCGGGGGCCTACAATGCGCAGTTCTTC
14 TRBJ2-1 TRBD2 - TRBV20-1 CSARTSGSYNEQFF TGCAGTGCCCGCACTAGCGGATCATACAATGAGCAGTTCTTC
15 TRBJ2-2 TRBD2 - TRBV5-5 CASSVTSGGTGELFF TGTGCCAGCAGCGTCACTAGCGGGGGCACCGGGGAGCTGTTTTTT
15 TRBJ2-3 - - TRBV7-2 CASSLEPLDTDTQYF TGTGCCAGCAGCTTAGAACCTCTGGACACAGATACGCAGTATTTT
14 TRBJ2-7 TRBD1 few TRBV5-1 CASSGTGVNYEQYF TGCGCCAGCAGCGGGACAGGGGTCAACTACGAGCAGTACTTC
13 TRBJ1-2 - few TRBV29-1 CSVEAVRNYGYTF TGCAGCGTGGAGGCCGTGAGAAACTATGGCTACACCTTC
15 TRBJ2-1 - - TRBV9 CASSVSGTGEDEQFF TGTGCCAGCAGCGTCTCCGGGACGGGGGAAGATGAGCAGTTCTTC
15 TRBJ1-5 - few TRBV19 CASTPGPGGRQPQHF TGTGCCAGTACCCCGGGCCCGGGTGGGCGTCAGCCCCAGCATTTT
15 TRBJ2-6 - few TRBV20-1 CSAPRGNSGANVLTF TGCAGTGCCCCAAGGGGGAACTCTGGGGCCAACGTCCTGACTTTC
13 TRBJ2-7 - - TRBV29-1 CSVVPALEYEQYF TGCAGCGTTGTACCCGCGCTTGAGTACGAGCAGTACTTC
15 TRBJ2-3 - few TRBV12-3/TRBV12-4 CASSLRGTSTDTQYF TGTGCCAGCAGTTTAAGGGGGACTAGCACAGATACGCAGTATTTT
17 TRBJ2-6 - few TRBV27 CASSPRSWTSGANVLTF TGTGCCAGCAGTCCCCGAAGTTGGACCTCTGGGGCCAACGTCCTGACTTTC
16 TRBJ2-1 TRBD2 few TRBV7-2 CASTVRGVGVDNEQFF TGTGCCAGCACCGTTCGGGGGGTGGGTGTTGATAATGAGCAGTTCTTC
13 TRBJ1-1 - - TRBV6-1 CASSPGLDTEAFF TGTGCCAGCAGTCCAGGGTTGGACACTGAAGCTTTCTTT
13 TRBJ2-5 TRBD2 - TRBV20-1 CSASGGSWETQYF TGCAGTGCCAGCGGGGGCTCTTGGGAGACCCAGTACTTC
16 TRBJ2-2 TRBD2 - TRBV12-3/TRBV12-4 CASRTRTSGGAGELFF TGTGCCAGCAGAACTAGGACTAGCGGGGGGGCCGGGGAGCTGTTTTTT
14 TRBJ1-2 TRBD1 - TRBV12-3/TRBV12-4 CASSPLTGGSGYTF TGTGCCAGCAGTCCCCTCACAGGGGGAAGCGGCTACACCTTC
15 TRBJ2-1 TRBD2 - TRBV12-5 CASGLARGVLNEQFF TGTGCTAGTGGTTTGGCGCGGGGGGTACTTAATGAGCAGTTCTTC
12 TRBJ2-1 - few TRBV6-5 CASSRPGNEQFF TGTGCCAGCAGTAGACCGGGAAATGAGCAGTTCTTC
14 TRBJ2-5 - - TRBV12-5 CASGLVKGGETQYF TGTGCTAGTGGTTTGGTAAAGGGTGGAGAGACCCAGTACTTC
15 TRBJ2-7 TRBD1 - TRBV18 CASSPSVDRAYEQYF TGTGCCAGCTCACCCTCGGTAGACAGGGCATACGAGCAGTACTTC
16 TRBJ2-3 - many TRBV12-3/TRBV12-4 CASSPNGGILGDTQYF TGTGCCAGCAGCCCCAATGGAGGGATTCTGGGGGATACGCAGTATTTT
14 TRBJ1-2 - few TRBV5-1 CASSQDGLSHGYTF TGCGCCAGCAGCCAGGACGGCCTCTCTCATGGCTACACCTTC
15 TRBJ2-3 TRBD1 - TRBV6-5 CASSYEGQGRDTQYF TGTGCCAGCAGTTACGAGGGACAGGGGCGAGATACGCAGTATTTT
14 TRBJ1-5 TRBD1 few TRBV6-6 CASSYRQGDQPQHF TGTGCCAGCAGTTACCGGCAGGGGGATCAGCCCCAGCATTTT
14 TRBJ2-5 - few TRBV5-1 CASSVDGIQETQYF TGCGCCAGCAGCGTGGACGGGATCCAAGAGACCCAGTACTTC
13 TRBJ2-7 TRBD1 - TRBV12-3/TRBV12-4 CASSIGTGLEQYF TGTGCCAGCAGTATCGGGACAGGGCTTGAGCAGTACTTC
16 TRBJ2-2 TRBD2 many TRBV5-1 CASSPQAGANTGELFF TGCGCCAGCAGCCCCCAAGCGGGGGCGAACACCGGGGAGCTGTTTTTT
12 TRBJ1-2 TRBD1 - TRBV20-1 CSARDRESGYTF TGCAGTGCTAGGGACAGGGAAAGCGGCTACACCTTC
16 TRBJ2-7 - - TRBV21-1 CASSSTRDRPLGEQYF TGTGCCAGCAGCTCAACTAGGGACAGGCCCCTTGGGGAGCAGTACTTC
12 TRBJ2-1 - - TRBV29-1 CSVGPGYNEQFF TGCAGCGTTGGCCCGGGATACAATGAGCAGTTCTTC
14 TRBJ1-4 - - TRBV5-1 CAGSHGTENEKLFF TGCGCCGGCAGCCATGGGACGGAAAATGAAAAACTGTTTTTT
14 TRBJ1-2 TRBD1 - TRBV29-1 CSVAGTGGIYGYTF TGCAGCGTTGCCGGGACAGGGGGCATCTATGGCTACACCTTC
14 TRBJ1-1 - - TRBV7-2 CASSLNPRGTEAFF TGTGCCAGCAGCCTTAACCCGCGTGGGACTGAAGCTTTCTTT
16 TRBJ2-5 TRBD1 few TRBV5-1 CASSLADRGRRETQYF TGCGCCAGCAGCTTAGCGGACAGGGGGCGCCGGGAGACCCAGTACTTC
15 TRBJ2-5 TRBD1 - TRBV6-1 CASSGERTGQETQYF TGTGCCAGCAGTGGAGAGCGGACAGGTCAAGAGACCCAGTACTTC
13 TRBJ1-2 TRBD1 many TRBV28 CASSPGQTYGYTF TGTGCCAGCAGCCCGGGACAGACCTATGGCTACACCTTC
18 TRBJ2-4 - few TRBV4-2 CASSQAWRDRGAKNIQYF TGTGCCAGCAGCCAAGCGTGGCGGGACAGAGGAGCCAAAAACATTCAGTACTTC
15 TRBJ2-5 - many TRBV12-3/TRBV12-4 CASTPSSQLGETQYF TGTGCCAGCACCCCTTCGTCGCAGTTGGGAGAGACCCAGTACTTC
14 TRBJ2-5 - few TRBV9 CASSTDGRIETQYF TGTGCCAGCAGCACCGATGGGAGGATAGAGACCCAGTACTTC
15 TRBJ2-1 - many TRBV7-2 CASSLTLLDRHEQFF TGTGCCAGCAGCCTCACCCTCCTGGATCGCCATGAGCAGTTCTTC
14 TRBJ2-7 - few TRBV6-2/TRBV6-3 CASSYSGRADEQYF TGTGCCAGCAGTTACTCGGGCAGGGCCGACGAGCAGTACTTC
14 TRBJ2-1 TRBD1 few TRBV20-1 CSAPRQGANNEQFF TGCAGTGCCCCCAGACAGGGGGCAAACAATGAGCAGTTCTTC
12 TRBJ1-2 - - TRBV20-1 CSAPPRGGGYTF TGCAGTGCTCCCCCCAGGGGAGGAGGCTACACCTTC
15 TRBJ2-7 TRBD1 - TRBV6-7 CASSAWTGNKDEQYF TGTGCCAGCAGTGCATGGACAGGGAATAAGGACGAGCAGTACTTC
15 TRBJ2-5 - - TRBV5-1 CASSLVGQEWETQYF TGCGCCAGCAGCTTGGTTGGCCAAGAGTGGGAGACCCAGTACTTC